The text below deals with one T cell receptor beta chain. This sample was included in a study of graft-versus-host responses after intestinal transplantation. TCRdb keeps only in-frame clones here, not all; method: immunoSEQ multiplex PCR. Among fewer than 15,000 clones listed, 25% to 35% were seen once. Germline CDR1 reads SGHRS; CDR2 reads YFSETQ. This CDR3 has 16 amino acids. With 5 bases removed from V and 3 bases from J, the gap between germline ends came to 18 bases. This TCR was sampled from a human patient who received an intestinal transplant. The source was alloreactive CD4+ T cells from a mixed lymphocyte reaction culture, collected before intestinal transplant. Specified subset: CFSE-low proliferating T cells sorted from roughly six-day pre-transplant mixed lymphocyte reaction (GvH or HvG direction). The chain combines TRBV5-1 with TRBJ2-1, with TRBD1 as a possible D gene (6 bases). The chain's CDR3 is CASSWGDRIGYNEQFF. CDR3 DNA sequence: TGCGCCAGCAGTTGGGGCGACAGGATCGGCTACAATGAGCAGTTCTTC.